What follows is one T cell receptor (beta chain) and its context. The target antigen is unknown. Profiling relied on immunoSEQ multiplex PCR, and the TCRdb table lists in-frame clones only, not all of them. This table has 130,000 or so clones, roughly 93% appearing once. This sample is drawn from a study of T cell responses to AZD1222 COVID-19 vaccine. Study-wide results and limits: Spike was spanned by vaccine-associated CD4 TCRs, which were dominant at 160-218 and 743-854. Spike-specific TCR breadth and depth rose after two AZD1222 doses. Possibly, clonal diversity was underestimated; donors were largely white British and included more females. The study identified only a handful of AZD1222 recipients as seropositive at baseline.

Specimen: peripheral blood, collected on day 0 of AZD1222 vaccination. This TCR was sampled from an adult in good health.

This chain's CDR3 is CASSLGGVGDEQFF. As DNA, the CDR3 is TGTGCCAGCAGTTTAGGCGGGGTTGGGGATGAGCAGTTCTTC. The chain uses TRBV28 and TRBJ2-1, with a possible D match to TRBD2 (6 bases). The CDR3 runs to 14 residues. V lost 2 bases and J lost 8, with 13 bases in between. Germline values: CDR1 MDHEN, CDR2 SYDVKM.